The 2 T cell receptor beta chains below come from one sample, sequenced in a study of CD8+ T cells in alopecia areata. Extracted RNA was reverse transcribed into cDNA, the sequencing template. Assay used: immunoSEQ multiplex PCR; TCRdb lists only in-frame clones, some missing. The data show 65,000 to 95,000 clones, with roughly 51% seen just once and 5.5% to 6.5% held by the top ten. Sequenced input: NKG2D-high CD8+ T cells sorted from blood. The receptors come from a human donor with alopecia areata.

The J gene is TRBJ2-1, the V gene TRBV29-1; D is unresolved. V was cut by 0 bases and J by 5 bases, with 14 bases left in between. This CDR3 comprises 15 residues. CDR1 and CDR2 from the germline V gene are SQVTM and ANQGSEA. The CDR3 protein is CSVEDSRMADNEQFF. CDR3 nucleotide sequence: TGCAGCGTTGAAGATAGTAGGATGGCAGACAATGAGCAGTTCTTC.

This clone was picked up a small number of times. CDR3 region: CASTRPLAGGEQFF. CDR3 bases: TGTGCCAGCACTAGACCCCTAGCGGGAGGTGAGCAGTTCTTC. The rearrangement joins TRBV2 to TRBJ2-1; 11 bases align to TRBD2. The V gene's germline CDR1 is SNHLY and CDR2 FYNNEI. CDR3 size: 14 residues. With V trimmed by 7 bases and J by 9 bases, 8 bases remained unmatched.